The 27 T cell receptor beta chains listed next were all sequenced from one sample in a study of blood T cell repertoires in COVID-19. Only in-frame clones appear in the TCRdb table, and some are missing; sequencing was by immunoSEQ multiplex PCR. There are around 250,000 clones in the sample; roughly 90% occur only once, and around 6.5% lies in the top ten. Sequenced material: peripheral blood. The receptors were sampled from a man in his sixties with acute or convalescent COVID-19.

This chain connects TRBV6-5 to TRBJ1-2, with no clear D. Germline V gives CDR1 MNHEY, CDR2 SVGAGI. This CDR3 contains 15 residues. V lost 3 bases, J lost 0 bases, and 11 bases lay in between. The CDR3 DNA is TGTGCCAGCAGTTATGATCGAGCGACTAACTATGGCTACACCTTC. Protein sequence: CASSYDRATNYGYTF.

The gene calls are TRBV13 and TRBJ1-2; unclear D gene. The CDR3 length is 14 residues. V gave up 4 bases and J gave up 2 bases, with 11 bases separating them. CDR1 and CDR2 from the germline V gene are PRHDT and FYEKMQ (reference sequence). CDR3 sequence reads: CASSSEGENYGYTF. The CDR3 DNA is TGTGCCAGCAGCTCCGAGGGAGAAAACTATGGCTACACCTTC.

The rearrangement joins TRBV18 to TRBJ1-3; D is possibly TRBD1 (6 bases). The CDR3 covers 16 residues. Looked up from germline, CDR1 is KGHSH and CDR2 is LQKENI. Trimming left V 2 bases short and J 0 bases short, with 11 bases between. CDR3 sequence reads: CASSPEDRPSGNTIYF. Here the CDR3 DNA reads TGTGCCAGCTCACCAGAGGACAGACCCTCTGGAAACACCATATATTTT.

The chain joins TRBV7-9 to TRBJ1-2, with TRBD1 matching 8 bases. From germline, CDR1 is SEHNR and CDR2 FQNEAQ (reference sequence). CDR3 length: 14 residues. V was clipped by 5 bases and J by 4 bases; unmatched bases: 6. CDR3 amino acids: CASSPGQGLYGYTF. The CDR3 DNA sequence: TGTGCCAGCAGCCCTGGACAGGGACTCTATGGCTACACCTTC.

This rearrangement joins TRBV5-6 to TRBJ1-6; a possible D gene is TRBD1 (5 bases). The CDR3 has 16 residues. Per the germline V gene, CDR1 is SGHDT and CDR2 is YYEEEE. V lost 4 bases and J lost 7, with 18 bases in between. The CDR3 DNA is TGTGCCAGCAGCCCCCGGGCCTTAGGGGTAAATTCACCCCTCCACTTT. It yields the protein CASSPRALGVNSPLHF.

The CDR3 region has the DNA TGTGCCAGCAGTGAGTCGGGAAACACCATATATTTT. It is translated as CASSESGNTIYF. The V call is TRBV2, the J call TRBJ1-3; D is undetermined. This CDR3 comprises 12 residues. The V end lost 3 bases, the J end lost 4 bases, and 4 bases lay between the germline ends. Germline V gene sequence: CDR1 SNHLY, CDR2 FYNNEI.

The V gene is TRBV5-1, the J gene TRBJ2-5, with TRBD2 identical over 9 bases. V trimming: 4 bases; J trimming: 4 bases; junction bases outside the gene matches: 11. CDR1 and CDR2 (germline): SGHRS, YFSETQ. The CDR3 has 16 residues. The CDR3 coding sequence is TGCGCCAGCAGCCTCCAAGTGGTAGCGGGAGCAGAGACCCAGTACTTC. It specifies CASSLQVVAGAETQYF.

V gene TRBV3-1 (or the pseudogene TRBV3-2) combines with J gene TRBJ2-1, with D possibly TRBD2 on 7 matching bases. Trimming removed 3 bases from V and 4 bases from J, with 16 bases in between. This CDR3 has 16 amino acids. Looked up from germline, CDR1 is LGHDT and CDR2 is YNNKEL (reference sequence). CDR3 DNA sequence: TGTGCCAGCAGCCACCCGGGTAGGGGGGGGTACAATGAGCAGTTCTTC. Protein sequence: CASSHPGRGGYNEQFF.

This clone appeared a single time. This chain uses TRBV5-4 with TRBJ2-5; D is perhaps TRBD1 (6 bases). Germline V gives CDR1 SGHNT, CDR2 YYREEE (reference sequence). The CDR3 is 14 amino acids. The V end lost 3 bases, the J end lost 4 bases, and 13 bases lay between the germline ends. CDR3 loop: CASSYRDIGETQYF. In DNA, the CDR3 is TGTGCCAGCAGCTATCGGGACATAGGAGAGACCCAGTACTTC.

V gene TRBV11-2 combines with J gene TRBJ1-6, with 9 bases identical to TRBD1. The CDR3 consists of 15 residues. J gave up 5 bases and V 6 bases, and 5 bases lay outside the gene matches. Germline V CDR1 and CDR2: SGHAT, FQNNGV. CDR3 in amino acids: CASRRRDRDNSPLHF. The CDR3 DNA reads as TGTGCCAGCAGACGCCGGGACAGGGATAATTCACCCCTCCACTTT.

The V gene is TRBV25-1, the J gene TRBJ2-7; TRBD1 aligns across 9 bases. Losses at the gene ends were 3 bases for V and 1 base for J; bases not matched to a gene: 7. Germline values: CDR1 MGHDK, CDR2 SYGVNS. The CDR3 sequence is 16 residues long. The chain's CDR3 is CASSDQMTGGSYEQYF. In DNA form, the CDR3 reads TGTGCCAGCAGTGACCAAATGACAGGGGGATCCTACGAGCAGTACTTC.

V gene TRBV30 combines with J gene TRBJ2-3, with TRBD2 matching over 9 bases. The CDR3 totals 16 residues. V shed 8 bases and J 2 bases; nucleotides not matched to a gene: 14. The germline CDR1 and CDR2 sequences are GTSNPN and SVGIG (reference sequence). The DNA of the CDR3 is TGTGCCAGCTCGCCGACTAGCGGACTAAACACAGATACGCAGTATTTT. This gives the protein CASSPTSGLNTDTQYF.

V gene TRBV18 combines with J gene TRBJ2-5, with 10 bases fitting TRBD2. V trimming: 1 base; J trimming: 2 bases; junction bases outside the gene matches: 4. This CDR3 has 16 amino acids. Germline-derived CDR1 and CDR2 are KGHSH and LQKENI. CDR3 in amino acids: CASSPLPSGSQETQYF. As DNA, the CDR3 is TGTGCCAGCTCACCACTTCCTAGCGGGAGTCAAGAGACCCAGTACTTC.

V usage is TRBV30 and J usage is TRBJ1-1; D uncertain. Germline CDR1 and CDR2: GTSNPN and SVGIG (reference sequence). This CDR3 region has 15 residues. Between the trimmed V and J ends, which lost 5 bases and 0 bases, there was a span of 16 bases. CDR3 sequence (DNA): TGTGCCTGGTGCCGGGGAACCTACATGAACACTGAAGCTTTCTTT. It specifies CAWCRGTYMNTEAFF.

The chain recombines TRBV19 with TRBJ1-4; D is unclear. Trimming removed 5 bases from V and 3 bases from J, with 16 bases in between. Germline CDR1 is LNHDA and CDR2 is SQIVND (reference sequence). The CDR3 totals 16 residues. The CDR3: CASSLVRRSANEKLFF. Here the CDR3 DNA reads TGTGCCAGTAGTCTAGTTCGGAGGAGCGCTAATGAAAAACTGTTTTTT.

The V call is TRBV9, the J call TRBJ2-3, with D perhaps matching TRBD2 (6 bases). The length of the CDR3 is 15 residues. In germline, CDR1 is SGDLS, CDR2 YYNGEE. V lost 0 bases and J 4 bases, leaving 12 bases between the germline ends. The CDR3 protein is CASSVDGRRADTQYF. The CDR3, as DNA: TGTGCCAGCAGCGTAGACGGGCGGAGGGCAGATACGCAGTATTTT.

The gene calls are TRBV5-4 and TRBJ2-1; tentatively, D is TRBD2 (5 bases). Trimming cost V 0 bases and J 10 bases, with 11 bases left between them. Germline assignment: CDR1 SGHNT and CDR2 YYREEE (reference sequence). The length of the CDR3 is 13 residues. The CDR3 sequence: CASSLDSREEQFF. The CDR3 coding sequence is TGTGCCAGCAGCTTGGACTCGAGGGAGGAGCAGTTCTTC.

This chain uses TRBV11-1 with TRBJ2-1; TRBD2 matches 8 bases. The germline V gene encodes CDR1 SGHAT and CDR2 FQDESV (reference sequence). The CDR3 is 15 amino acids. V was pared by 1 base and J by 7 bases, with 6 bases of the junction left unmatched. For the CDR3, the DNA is TGTGCCAGCAGCTTAGACAAGCGGGAGAGGAATGAGCAGTTCTTC. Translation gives CASSLDKRERNEQFF.

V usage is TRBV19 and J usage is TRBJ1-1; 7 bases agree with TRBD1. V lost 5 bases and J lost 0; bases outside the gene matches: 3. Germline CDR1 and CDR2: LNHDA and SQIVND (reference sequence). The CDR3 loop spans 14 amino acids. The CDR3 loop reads CASSAQGVNTEAFF. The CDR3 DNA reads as TGTGCCAGTAGTGCCCAGGGGGTGAACACTGAAGCTTTCTTT.

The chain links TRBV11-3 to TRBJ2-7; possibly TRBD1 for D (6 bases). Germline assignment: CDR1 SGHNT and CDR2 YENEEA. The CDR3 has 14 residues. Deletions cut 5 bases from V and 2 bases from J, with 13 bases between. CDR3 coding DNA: TGTGCCAGCAGCCCCAGAGGGGGAACCTACGAGCAGTACTTC. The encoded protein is CASSPRGGTYEQYF.

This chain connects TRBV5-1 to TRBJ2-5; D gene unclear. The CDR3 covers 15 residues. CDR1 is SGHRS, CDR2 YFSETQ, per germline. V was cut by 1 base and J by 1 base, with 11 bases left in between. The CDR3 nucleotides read TGCGCCAGCAGCTTGCGAGGCGGCAGCCAAGAGACCCAGTACTTC. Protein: CASSLRGGSQETQYF.

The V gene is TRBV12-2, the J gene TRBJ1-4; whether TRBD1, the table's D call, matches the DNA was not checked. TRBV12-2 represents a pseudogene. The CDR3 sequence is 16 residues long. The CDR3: CASRLRTVGTNEKLFF. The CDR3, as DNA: TGTGCAAGTCGCTTAAGGACAGTTGGGACTAATGAAAAACTGTTTTTT.

In DNA form, the CDR3 reads TGTGCCTGGAGTGACCCACTAGCGGGAGGGGTCAATGAGCAGTTCTTC. It yields the protein CAWSDPLAGGVNEQFF. This chain links TRBV30 with TRBJ2-1; 13 nucleotides align to TRBD2. Losses at the gene ends were 1 base for V and 6 bases for J; bases not matched to a gene: 6. CDR1 GTSNPN and CDR2 SVGIG come from the germline V gene (reference sequence). CDR3 size: 16 residues. The complete variable domain, with remaining parts taken from reference TRBV30 and TRBJ2-1, reads SQTIHQWPATLVQPVGSPLSLECTVEGTSNPNLYWYRQAAGRGLQLLFYSVGIGQISSEVPQNLSASRPQDRQFILSSKKLLLSDSGFYLCAWSDPLAGGVNEQFFGPGTRLTVL.

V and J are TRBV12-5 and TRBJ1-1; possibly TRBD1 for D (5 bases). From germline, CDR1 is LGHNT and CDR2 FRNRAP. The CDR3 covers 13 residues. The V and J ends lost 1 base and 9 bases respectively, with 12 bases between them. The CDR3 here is CASGLASGGQAFF. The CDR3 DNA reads TGTGCTAGTGGTTTGGCTTCGGGGGGACAAGCTTTCTTT.

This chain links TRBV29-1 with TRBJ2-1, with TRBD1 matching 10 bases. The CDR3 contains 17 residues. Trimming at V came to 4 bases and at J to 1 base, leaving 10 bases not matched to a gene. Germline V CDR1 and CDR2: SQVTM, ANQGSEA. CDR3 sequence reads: CSVASIPGQGSYNEQFF. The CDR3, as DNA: TGCAGCGTTGCTTCAATTCCGGGACAGGGGTCCTACAATGAGCAGTTCTTC.

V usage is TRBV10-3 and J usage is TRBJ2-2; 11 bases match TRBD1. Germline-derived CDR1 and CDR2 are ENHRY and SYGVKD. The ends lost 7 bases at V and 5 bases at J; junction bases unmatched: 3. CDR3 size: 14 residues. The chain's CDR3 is CAITGTGGTGELFF. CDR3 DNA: TGTGCCATCACTGGGACAGGGGGAACCGGGGAGCTGTTTTTT.

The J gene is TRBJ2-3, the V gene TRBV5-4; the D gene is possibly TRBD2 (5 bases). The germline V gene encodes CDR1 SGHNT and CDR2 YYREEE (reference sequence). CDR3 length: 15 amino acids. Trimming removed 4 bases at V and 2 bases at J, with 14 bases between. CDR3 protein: CASSPKRGLTDTQYF. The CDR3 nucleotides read TGTGCCAGCAGCCCAAAACGAGGGCTCACAGATACGCAGTATTTT. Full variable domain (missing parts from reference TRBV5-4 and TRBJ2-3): ETGVTQSPTHLIKTRGQQVTLRCSSQSGHNTVSWYQQALGQGPQFIFQYYREEENGRGNFPPRFSGLQFPNYSSELNVNALELDDSALYLCASSPKRGLTDTQYFGPGTRLTVL.